This T cell receptor (beta chain) was recovered during a study of graft-versus-host responses after intestinal transplantation. Per germline, CDR1 MNHNS and CDR2 SASEGT. The V gene lost 0 bases and the J gene lost 4 bases, with 22 bases spanning the gap. The length of the CDR3 is 18 residues. Repertoires were generated with immunoSEQ multiplex PCR, while TCRdb's copy carries only in-frame clones and drops some. The sample lists about 70,000 clones, about 94% occurring once. On this clone: What it recognizes is unknown.

This chain uses TRBV6-1 with TRBJ2-7; TRBD1 is a possible D gene (6 bases). Here the sequenced sample was unstimulated CD8+ T cells sorted from spleen or lymph node cells, taken before intestinal transplant. The TCR sequence derives from a human donor who received an intestinal transplant. The CDR3: CASSEALLPRTGKYEQYF. Written as DNA, the CDR3 is TGTGCCAGCAGTGAAGCGCTTCTCCCGCGAACAGGGAAGTACGAGCAGTACTTC.